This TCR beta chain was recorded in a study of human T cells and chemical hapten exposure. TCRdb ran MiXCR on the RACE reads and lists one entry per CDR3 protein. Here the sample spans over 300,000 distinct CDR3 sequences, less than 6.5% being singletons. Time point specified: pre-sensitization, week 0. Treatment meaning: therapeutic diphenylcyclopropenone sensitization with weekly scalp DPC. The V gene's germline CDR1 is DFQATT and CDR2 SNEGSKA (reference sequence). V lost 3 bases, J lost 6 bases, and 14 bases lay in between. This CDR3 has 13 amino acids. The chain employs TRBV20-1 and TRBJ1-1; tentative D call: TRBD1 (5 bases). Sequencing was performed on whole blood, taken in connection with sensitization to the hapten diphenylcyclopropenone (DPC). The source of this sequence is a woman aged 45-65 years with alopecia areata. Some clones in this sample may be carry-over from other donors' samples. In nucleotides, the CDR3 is TGCAGTGCTAGCCGCCTGGGGCGCGCTGAAGCTTTCTTT. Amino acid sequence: CSASRLGRAEAFF.